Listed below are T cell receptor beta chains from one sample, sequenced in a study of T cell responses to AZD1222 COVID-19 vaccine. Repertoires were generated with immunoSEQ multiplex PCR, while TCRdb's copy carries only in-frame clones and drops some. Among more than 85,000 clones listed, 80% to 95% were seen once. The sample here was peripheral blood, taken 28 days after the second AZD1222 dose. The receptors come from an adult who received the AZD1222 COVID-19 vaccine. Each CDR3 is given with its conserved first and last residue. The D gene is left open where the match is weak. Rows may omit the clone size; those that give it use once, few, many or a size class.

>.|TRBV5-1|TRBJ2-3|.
CASSLAPSSGTDTQYF
TGCGCCAGCAGCTTGGCCCCTTCGAGTGGCACAGATACGCAGTATTTT
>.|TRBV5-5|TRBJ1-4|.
CASSLASGRDEKLFF
TGTGCCAGCAGCTTGGCTTCGGGGAGGGATGAAAAACTGTTTTTT
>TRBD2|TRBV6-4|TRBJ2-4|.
CASRAEAGSHIQYF
TGTGCCAGCAGGGCAGAAGCGGGGTCGCACATTCAGTACTTC
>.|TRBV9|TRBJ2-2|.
CASSVAVGGIGELFF
TGTGCCAGCAGCGTGGCAGTTGGTGGCATCGGGGAGCTGTTTTTT
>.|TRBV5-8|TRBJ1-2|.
CASSLEGVGVYGYTF
TGTGCCAGCAGCTTGGAGGGAGTTGGGGTCTATGGCTACACCTTC
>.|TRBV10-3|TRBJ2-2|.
CASRGGAMNTGELFF
TGTGCCTCCAGGGGGGGGGCTATGAACACCGGGGAGCTGTTTTTT
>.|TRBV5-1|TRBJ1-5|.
CASSPVDSVNQPQHF
TGCGCCAGCTCCCCGGTGGACAGTGTCAATCAGCCCCAGCATTTT
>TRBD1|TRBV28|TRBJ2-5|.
CASSPWTGGRQETQYF
TGTGCCAGCAGTCCTTGGACAGGGGGGCGTCAAGAGACCCAGTACTTC
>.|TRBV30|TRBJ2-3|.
CAWSVQSSVADTQYF
TGTGCCTGGAGTGTACAGTCTAGCGTGGCAGATACGCAGTATTTT
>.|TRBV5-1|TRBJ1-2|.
CASSLAGDTNYGYTF
TGCGCCAGCAGCTTGGCCGGGGACACCAACTATGGCTACACCTTC
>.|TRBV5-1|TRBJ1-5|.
CASSPQPGYNQPQHF
TGCGCCAGCAGCCCACAACCGGGTTACAATCAGCCCCAGCATTTT
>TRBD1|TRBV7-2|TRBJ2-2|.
CASSTTRDRPQLFF
TGTGCCAGCAGCACGACCCGGGACAGGCCACAGCTGTTTTTT
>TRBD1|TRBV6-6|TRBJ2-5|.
CASAPGTGETQYF
TGTGCCAGCGCCCCCGGGACAGGGGAGACCCAGTACTTC
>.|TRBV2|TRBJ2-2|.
CASKVGGLNTGELFF
TGTGCCAGCAAGGTCGGGGGCCTGAACACCGGGGAGCTGTTTTTT
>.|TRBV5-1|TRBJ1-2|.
CASSPPGQYGYTF
TGCGCCAGCAGCCCCCCCGGACAGTATGGCTACACCTTC
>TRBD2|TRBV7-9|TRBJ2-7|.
CASSLFGGGNEQYF
TGTGCCAGCAGCTTATTCGGCGGGGGTAACGAGCAGTACTTC
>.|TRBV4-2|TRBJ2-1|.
CASSQAGPLAEQFF
TGTGCCAGCAGCCAAGCTGGGCCGCTGGCTGAGCAGTTCTTC
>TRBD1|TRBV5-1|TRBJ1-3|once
CASSFDRAYSGNTIYF
TGCGCCAGCAGCTTCGACAGGGCCTACTCTGGAAACACCATATATTTT
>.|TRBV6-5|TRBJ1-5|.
CASSSVGVGDQPQHF
TGTGCCAGCAGTTCCGTAGGGGTCGGAGATCAGCCCCAGCATTTT
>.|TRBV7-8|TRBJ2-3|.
CASSSPVGEDTQYF
TGTGCCAGCAGCTCCCCCGTCGGGGAAGATACGCAGTATTTT
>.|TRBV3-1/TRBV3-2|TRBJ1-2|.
CASSQAGGNGYTF
TGTGCCAGCAGCCAGGCAGGAGGCAATGGCTACACCTTC
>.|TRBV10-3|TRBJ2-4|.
CAISEVGQGAIQYF
TGTGCCATCAGTGAGGTAGGCCAGGGAGCCATTCAGTACTTC
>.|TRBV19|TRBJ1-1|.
CASSAVTEAFF
TGTGCCAGTAGTGCGGTGACTGAAGCTTTCTTT
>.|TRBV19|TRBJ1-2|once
CASSSHRRGGGYTF
TGTGCCAGTAGTTCCCATCGACGGGGGGGCGGCTACACCTTC
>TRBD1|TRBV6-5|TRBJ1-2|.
CASSLTGAYGYTF
TGTGCCAGCAGCCTAACAGGGGCCTATGGCTACACCTTC
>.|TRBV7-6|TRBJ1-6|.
CASSARQSSYNSPLHF
TGTGCCAGCAGCGCCCGACAGAGCTCCTATAATTCACCCCTCCACTTT
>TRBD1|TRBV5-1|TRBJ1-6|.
CASSQGQGDSPLHF
TGCGCCAGCAGCCAGGGACAGGGAGACTCACCCCTCCACTTT
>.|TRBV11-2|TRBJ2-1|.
CASSLVGNEQFF
TGTGCCAGCAGCTTAGTAGGGAATGAGCAGTTCTTC
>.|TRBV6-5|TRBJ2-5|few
CASSTSETQYF
TGTGCCAGCAGCACCTCCGAGACCCAGTACTTC
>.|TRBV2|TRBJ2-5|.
CASSEGHRIRWETQYF
TGTGCCAGCAGTGAGGGACACCGCATCAGGTGGGAGACCCAGTACTTC
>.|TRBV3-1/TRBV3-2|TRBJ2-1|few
CASSHQQGPYNEQFF
TGTGCCAGCAGCCATCAGCAAGGTCCCTACAATGAGCAGTTCTTC
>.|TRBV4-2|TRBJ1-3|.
CASSPTGLSGNTIYF
TGTGCCAGCAGCCCTACAGGACTCTCTGGAAACACCATATATTTT
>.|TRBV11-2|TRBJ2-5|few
CASTFDLTQETQYF
TGTGCCAGCACCTTCGATCTCACCCAAGAGACCCAGTACTTC
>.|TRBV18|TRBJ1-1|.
CASSGISLNTEAFF
TGTGCCAGCTCAGGGATAAGTCTGAACACTGAAGCTTTCTTT
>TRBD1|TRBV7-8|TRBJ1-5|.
CASSPGGSRQPQHF
TGTGCCAGCAGCCCAGGGGGGTCGCGGCAGCCCCAGCATTTT
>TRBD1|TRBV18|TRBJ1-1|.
CASSPLTGTAGAGTEAFF
TGTGCCAGCTCACCACTAACCGGGACAGCAGGAGCGGGCACTGAAGCTTTCTTT
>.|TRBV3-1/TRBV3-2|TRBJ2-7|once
CASSLRTEQYF
TGTGCCAGCAGCCTACGGACTGAGCAGTACTTC
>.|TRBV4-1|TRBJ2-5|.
CASSPRALQETQYF
TGCGCCAGCAGCCCCCGGGCCTTACAAGAGACCCAGTACTTC
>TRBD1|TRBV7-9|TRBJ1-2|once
CASSPQGGSYGYTF
TGTGCCAGCAGCCCACAGGGGGGCTCCTATGGCTACACCTTC
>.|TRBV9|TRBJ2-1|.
CASSGGGQASYNEQFF
TGTGCCAGCAGCGGCGGGGGACAGGCCTCCTACAATGAGCAGTTCTTC